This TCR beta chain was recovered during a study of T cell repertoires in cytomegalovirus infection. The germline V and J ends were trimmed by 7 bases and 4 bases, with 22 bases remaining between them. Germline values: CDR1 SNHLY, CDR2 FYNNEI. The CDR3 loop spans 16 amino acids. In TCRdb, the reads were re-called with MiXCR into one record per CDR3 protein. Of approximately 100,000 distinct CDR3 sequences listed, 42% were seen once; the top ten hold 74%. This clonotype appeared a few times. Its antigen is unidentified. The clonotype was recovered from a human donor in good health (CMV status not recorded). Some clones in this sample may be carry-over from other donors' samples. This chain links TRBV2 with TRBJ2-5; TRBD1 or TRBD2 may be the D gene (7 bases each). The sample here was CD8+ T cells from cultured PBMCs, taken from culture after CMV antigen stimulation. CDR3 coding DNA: TGTGCCAGCAATTATCCGGGACAGCGGGATGGAGAGACCCAGTACTTC. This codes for CASNYPGQRDGETQYF.